This T cell receptor beta chain emerged from a study of regulatory T cells in long-lasting Graves disease. Study observations and caveats: Persistent patients shared more public clonotypes (about 2,700) than newly diagnosed patients (around 1,000).

Indicated time point: persistent/refractory GD, antithyroid drugs over 5 years with positive TRAb. The authors made the TCR library using RNA they extracted from PBMCs. Staff took around 9.7 milliliters of peripheral blood and put it into EDTA tubes. Concerning this clonotype itself: Its antigen is currently unknown. This may arise from a read error, as a much more abundant clone is one base away.

The germline gives CDR1 MDHEN, CDR2 SYDVKM. This CDR3 contains 13 residues. Construction of the TCR beta libraries employed iRepertoire HTBI primers in conjunction with Arm-PCR of CDR3 regions. TCRdb redid the calling of the multiplex PCR reads with MiXCR, one entry per CDR3 protein. The table lists roughly 400,000 distinct CDR3 sequences, around 21% of them singletons. V and J are TRBV28 and TRBJ2-4; D remains unclear. The TCR sequence derives from a female donor with Graves disease. Sequenced material: peripheral blood mononuclear cells (PBMCs), taken when the disease was refractory, from a patient treated with antithyroid drugs. The DNA of the CDR3 is TGTGCCTCCAGAGTCAGAAACAAAAACATTCGGTACTTC. This translates into CASRVRNKNIRYF.